A single sample is the source of the 25 T cell receptor beta chains below, sequenced in a study of blood T cells in healthy people across ages. Next came a second PCR, run for about 6 to 12 cycles, which used a sample-barcoded 5' primer along with a J-beta primer mix. Using its own MiXCR run on the 5' RACE reads, TCRdb lists one record per CDR3 protein. The data hold more than 800,000 distinct CDR3 sequences, with around 28% observed a single time. The sample taken for sequencing was blood. The receptors were sampled from an elderly woman in good health.

This chain uses TRBV20-1 with TRBJ1-1, with 8 bases matching TRBD1. This CDR3 has 17 amino acids. Germline CDR1 reads DFQATT; CDR2 reads SNEGSKA (reference sequence). After removal of 0 bases from V and 1 base from J, the junction contained 10 bases not matched to a gene. The CDR3 loop reads CSARDLLRTGSNTEAFF. As DNA, the CDR3 is TGCAGTGCTAGAGATCTTTTGCGGACAGGGTCGAACACTGAAGCTTTCTTT.

This clonotype was found many times. The chain joins TRBV6-2 or TRBV6-3 to TRBJ2-3; TRBD1 agrees at 9 bases. With 4 bases clipped from V and 3 bases from J, the junction kept 11 bases outside the gene matches. This CDR3 comprises 17 residues. The germline V gene has CDR1 MNHEY and CDR2 SVGEGT. CDR3 nucleotides: TGTGCCAGCAGTTCCCCCCTGGACAGGGGTGGAACAGATACGCAGTATTTT. This sequence encodes CASSSPLDRGGTDTQYF.

This clonotype has a single count. V usage is TRBV3-1 and J usage is TRBJ1-6; D remains unclear. CDR1 is LGHDT and CDR2 is YNNKEL in the germline V gene (reference sequence). The CDR3 has 13 amino acids. Trimming left V 5 bases short and J 7 bases short, with 9 bases between. CDR3 bases: TGTGCCAGCAGCTCATACACGAATTCACCCCTCCACTTT. The encoded protein is CASSSYTNSPLHF.

In this sample, this clonotype turned up many times. This chain connects TRBV12-3 or TRBV12-4 to TRBJ1-2; D gene unclear. Trimming took 5 bases from V and 1 from J, leaving 8 bases between them. The CDR3 covers 13 residues. The CDR3: CASSRRNNYGYTF. The CDR3 DNA follows: TGTGCCAGCAGTCGACGGAATAACTATGGCTACACCTTC.

This clonotype appeared many times. The chain combines TRBV6-2 or TRBV6-3 with TRBJ2-1; D gene uncertain. The V end lost 10 bases, the J end lost 2 bases, and 15 bases lay between the germline ends. Germline-derived CDR1 and CDR2 are MNHEY and SVGEGT. This CDR3 contains 14 residues. The DNA of the CDR3 is TGTGCCACCACGCGGCCCGGAACCTACAATGAGCAGTTCTTC. Its translation: CATTRPGTYNEQFF.

This clonotype showed up many times. The chain recombines TRBV30 with TRBJ2-7; D is unclear. The V end lost 2 bases, the J end lost 8 bases, and 22 bases lay between the germline ends. The CDR3 extends over 15 amino acids. Germline-derived CDR1 and CDR2 are GTSNPN and SVGIG (reference sequence). The CDR3 region is CAWSSTLLRAEKQYF. Written as DNA, the CDR3 is TGTGCCTGGAGTTCCACTCTATTACGCGCTGAAAAGCAGTACTTC.

Note on this clonotype: A much larger clone differs from this one at a single base, so this may be a read error. The chain carries TRBV20-1 and TRBJ1-2; TRBD1 matches at 7 bases. CDR1 DFQATT and CDR2 SNEGSKA come from the germline V gene (reference sequence). The CDR3 has 13 residues. The V and J ends lost 8 bases and 2 bases, in that order; junction bases with no gene match: 8. The CDR3 coding sequence is TGCAGTACTTTGGACAGGTTCAACTATGGCTACACCTTC. The encoded protein is CSTLDRFNYGYTF.

As regards this clonotype: The junction shows a germline mismatch at one end, possibly a read error. The chain links TRBV5-1 to TRBJ2-5, with TRBD2 matching over 8 bases. This CDR3 is 15 amino acids long. CDR1 SGHRS and CDR2 YFSETQ come from the germline V gene. The CDR3 protein is CAGSAGLGGGNEQYF. In DNA, the CDR3 is TGCGCCGGCAGCGCGGGACTAGGGGGTGGGAATGAGCAGTACTTC.

In this sample, this clonotype turned up many times. The chain carries TRBV7-2 and TRBJ2-7, with a weak D call TRBD2 (5 bases). The germline V and J ends were trimmed by 4 bases and 4 bases, with 14 bases remaining between them. The CDR3 extends over 14 amino acids. The germline gives CDR1 SGHTA, CDR2 FQGNSA. CDR3: CASSWYSGVYEQYF. The DNA of the CDR3 is TGTGCCAGCAGCTGGTACTCCGGGGTTTACGAGCAGTACTTC.

Of note for this clonotype: This may be a read error: a much more frequent sequence differs by one nucleotide. The rearrangement uses TRBV6-2 or TRBV6-3 and TRBJ2-1; D is uncertain. Germline values: CDR1 MNHEY, CDR2 SVGEGT. V lost 8 bases and J 4 bases, leaving 9 bases between the germline ends. This CDR3 spans 12 amino acids. CDR3 DNA: TGTGCCAGCGGGCCCCAATACAATGAGCAGTTCTTC. It translates to CASGPQYNEQFF.

A few counts support this clonotype. The DNA for the CDR3 is TGTGCCAGCAGCGTCGGGACAGGGGAAGGAAACACCATATATTTT. It translates to CASSVGTGEGNTIYF. The chain joins TRBV7-9 to TRBJ1-3; 10 bases line up with TRBD1. Germline values: CDR1 SEHNR, CDR2 FQNEAQ (reference sequence). The CDR3 contains 15 residues. J was trimmed by 4 bases and V by 5 bases; bases with no gene match: 5.

Details on this clonotype: A much more abundant neighbour one base away suggests this may be a read error. The chain has TRBV5-5 and TRBJ1-2; D not certain. Trimming took off 0 bases at V and 5 bases at J, with 11 bases between the two ends. This CDR3 has 14 residues. Germline V gene sequence: CDR1 SGHKS, CDR2 YYEKEE (reference sequence). CDR3 loop: CASSLGQDRYGYTF. As DNA, the CDR3 is TGTGCCAGCAGCTTGGGGCAGGATCGTTATGGCTACACCTTC.

The genes are TRBV6-1 and TRBJ1-4, with D perhaps TRBD1 (6 bases). Germline lookup yields CDR1 MNHNS and CDR2 SASEGT. The ends were cut back, 4 bases at V and 7 bases at J, with 13 bases in the middle. The CDR3 sequence is 14 residues long. CDR3 protein: CASSGDKELEKLFF. DNA of the CDR3: TGTGCCAGCAGTGGGGACAAGGAGCTTGAAAAACTGTTTTTT.

This clonotype was picked up a small number of times. The rearrangement links TRBV7-9 to TRBJ1-5, with D perhaps matching TRBD1 (5 bases). Per germline, CDR1 SEHNR and CDR2 FQNEAQ (reference sequence). V was pared by 4 bases and J by 0 bases, with 16 bases between. CDR3 size: 17 residues. CDR3 DNA sequence: TGTGCCAGCAGCTGGGGACGGGGGGGTTATAGCAATCAGCCCCAGCATTTT. Translation gives CASSWGRGGYSNQPQHF.

The gene calls are TRBV6-2 or TRBV6-3 and TRBJ1-1, with D possibly matching TRBD1 (6 bases). Germline V gene sequence: CDR1 MNHEY, CDR2 SVGEGT. The CDR3 spans 12 residues. Trimming cost V 8 bases and J 8 bases, with 15 bases left between them. CDR3: CASGPDRFEAFF. For the CDR3, the DNA is TGTGCCAGCGGGCCAGACAGGTTCGAAGCTTTCTTT.

This clonotype came up a few times. The chain carries TRBV4-1 and TRBJ1-1; weak D call: TRBD1 (5 bases). CDR3 length equals 17 residues. Germline V gives CDR1 MGHRA, CDR2 YSYEKL. The V end lost 0 bases, the J end lost 0 bases, and 14 bases lay between the germline ends. The CDR3: CASSQDKGRDLNTEAFF. For the CDR3, the DNA is TGCGCCAGCAGCCAAGATAAGGGACGGGATCTGAACACTGAAGCTTTCTTT.

The chain recombines TRBV12-5 with TRBJ2-7; 11 bases align to TRBD1. In germline, CDR1 is LGHNT, CDR2 FRNRAP. V trimming: 6 bases; J trimming: 6 bases; junction bases outside the gene matches: 10. The CDR3 has 15 amino acids. The CDR3 loop reads CASGAIGTGGLEQYF. The CDR3 DNA reads TGTGCTAGTGGCGCTATCGGGACAGGGGGTCTCGAGCAGTACTTC. Supplemented by reference TRBV12-5 and TRBJ2-7, the full variable domain reads DARVTQTPRHKVTEMGQEVTMRCQPILGHNTVFWYRQTMMQGLELLAYFRNRAPLDDSGMPKDRFSAEMPDATLATLKIQPSEPRDSAVYFCASGAIGTGGLEQYFGPGTRLTVT.

In this sample, this clonotype turned up many times. This chain links TRBV6-2 or TRBV6-3 with TRBJ1-2, with TRBD1 as a possible D gene (6 bases). This CDR3 spans 11 amino acids. Trimming stripped 5 bases from V and 13 bases from J, with 14 bases between. Germline assignment: CDR1 MNHEY and CDR2 SVGEGT. For the CDR3, the DNA is TGTGCCAGCAGTACAACTCGGGACACCACCTTC. Protein product: CASSTTRDTTF.

The rearrangement links TRBV6-6 to TRBJ1-2; D gene uncertain. Germline CDR1 and CDR2: MNHNY and SVGAGI (reference sequence). This CDR3 spans 13 amino acids. V was shortened by 8 bases and J by 3 bases, with 13 bases between the two germline ends. The DNA for the CDR3 is TGTGCCAGCGAATGGGGTAGGGACTATGGCTACACCTTC. It is translated as CASEWGRDYGYTF.

A remark on this clonotype: The germline gene is not matched at one end of the junction; a read error may be the cause. This chain links TRBV7-2 with TRBJ2-5; 7 positions match TRBD1. Germline loops: CDR1 SGHTA, CDR2 FQGNSA. The CDR3 runs to 15 residues. CDR3 sequence reads: CAGSLSGRGKETQYF. DNA for the CDR3: TGTGCCGGCAGCTTGAGCGGCAGGGGGAAGGAGACCCAGTACTTC. Complete variable domain (other parts from reference TRBV7-2 and TRBJ2-5): GAGVSQSPSNKVTEKGKDVELRCDPISGHTALYWYRQSLGQGLEFLIYFQGNSAPDKSGLPSDRFSAERTGGSVSTLTIQRTQQEDSAVYLCAGSLSGRGKETQYFGPGTRLLVL.

This clonotype was seen more than once but under ten times. V usage is TRBV5-6 and J usage is TRBJ1-1, with D maybe TRBD1 (5 bases). Germline-derived CDR1 and CDR2 are SGHDT and YYEEEE. V was trimmed by 4 bases and J by 0 bases, leaving 10 bases between them. The CDR3 runs 14 residues. CDR3 sequence: CASSLTTVNTEAFF. CDR3 coding DNA: TGTGCCAGCAGCCTAACGACAGTGAACACTGAAGCTTTCTTT.

The V gene is TRBV5-1, the J gene TRBJ2-7, with a weak D call TRBD1 (5 bases). Germline CDR1 and CDR2: SGHRS and YFSETQ. V was clipped by 1 base and J by 0 bases, with 8 bases between them. The CDR3 loop spans 14 amino acids. DNA of the CDR3: TGCGCCAGCAGCTTGTTAACAGGCTCCTACGAGCAGTACTTC. Protein: CASSLLTGSYEQYF.

Worth noting for this clonotype: A much larger clone differs from this one at a single base, so this may be a read error. The chain links TRBV7-9 to TRBJ2-1; 8 bases are a match to TRBD2. Trimming at V came to 3 bases and at J to 7 bases, leaving 8 bases not matched to a gene. The CDR3 is made up of 15 amino acids. Germline lookup yields CDR1 SEHNR and CDR2 FQNEAQ (reference sequence). The DNA for the CDR3 is TGTGCCAGCAGCTTGAGCGCGGGGGGTGAGAATGAGCAGTTCTTC. Protein sequence: CASSLSAGGENEQFF.

The table lists this clonotype with many counts. The genes are TRBV20-1 and TRBJ2-1; TRBD2 matches 7 bases. Per the germline V gene, CDR1 is DFQATT and CDR2 is SNEGSKA (reference sequence). This CDR3 spans 21 amino acids. V was pared by 2 bases and J by 1 base, with 23 bases of the junction left unmatched. CDR3 loop: CSARIVGGSGLGGNSYNEQFF. The DNA for the CDR3 is TGCAGTGCTAGAATCGTTGGTGGCAGCGGGTTGGGAGGGAATTCCTACAATGAGCAGTTCTTC.

This chain connects TRBV7-9 to TRBJ2-7, with D perhaps assigned TRBD1 or TRBD2 (7 bases each). This CDR3 has 14 residues. Germline V gene lookup returns CDR1 SEHNR and CDR2 FQNEAQ (reference sequence). Trimming removed 8 bases from V and 4 bases from J, with 18 bases in between. CDR3 amino acids: CASAQGGFGYEQYF. CDR3 in DNA: TGTGCCAGCGCCCAGGGGGGGTTTGGTTACGAGCAGTACTTC.